A single sample is the source of the 16 T cell receptor beta chains below, sequenced in a study of cytotoxic CD8 clonotypes in ibrutinib-treated CLL. Here immunoSEQ multiplex PCR was the method, and the copy in TCRdb shows in-frame clones only, minus some. The data hold 97,000 or so clones, with 60% to 80% observed a single time. The specimen was PBMCs, collected after 12 months of ibrutinib treatment. These receptors were taken from a human donor with chronic lymphocytic leukemia.

This clone showed up many times. This chain links TRBV29-1 with TRBJ1-2; unclear D gene. The germline V and J ends were trimmed by 2 bases and 0 bases, with 1 base remaining between them. The germline V gene has CDR1 SQVTM and CDR2 ANQGSEA. The CDR3 extends over 11 amino acids. The CDR3 nucleotides read TGCAGCGTTGAATCTAACTATGGCTACACCTTC. Protein: CSVESNYGYTF.

This clone was seen only a few times. V gene TRBV18 combines with J gene TRBJ2-3; 8 positions agree with TRBD2. The CDR3 consists of 14 residues. Germline-derived CDR1 and CDR2 are KGHSH and LQKENI. V was clipped by 6 bases and J by 6 bases; unmatched bases: 8. The chain's CDR3 is CASSPRGGGDTQYF. CDR3 nucleotide sequence: TGTGCCAGCTCCCCCCGGGGGGGCGGCGATACGCAGTATTTT.

J is TRBJ1-6 and V is TRBV6-1; no clear D. Germline V gives CDR1 MNHNS, CDR2 SASEGT. This CDR3 comprises 12 residues. The V and J ends lost 4 bases and 10 bases respectively, with 8 bases between them. The CDR3 reads CASSVGNSPLHF. The CDR3 bases are TGTGCCAGCAGTGTTGGTAACTCACCCCTCCACTTT.

V usage is TRBV4-1 and J usage is TRBJ1-3; D is uncertain. CDR1 and CDR2 from the germline V gene are MGHRA and YSYEKL. This CDR3 region has 16 residues. The V and J ends lost 1 base and 0 bases respectively, with 10 bases between them. The CDR3 here is CASSQVPANSGNTIYF. Written as DNA, the CDR3 is TGCGCCAGCAGCCAAGTCCCAGCCAACTCTGGAAACACCATATATTTT.

The chain carries TRBV30 and TRBJ1-2; 9 bases map to TRBD1. There are 15 residues in the CDR3. Germline V CDR1 and CDR2: GTSNPN, SVGIG (reference sequence). CDR3: CARGTDRGLHYGYTF. The CDR3 DNA reads TGTGCTCGGGGGACGGACAGGGGTTTGCACTATGGCTACACCTTC.

This clone occurred a few times. V usage is TRBV30 and J usage is TRBJ2-1; 8 bases map to TRBD2. V shed 7 bases and J 0 bases; nucleotides not matched to a gene: 8. The CDR3 consists of 15 residues. Germline V gene data show CDR1 as GTSNPN and CDR2 as SVGIG (reference sequence). The CDR3 DNA sequence: TGTGCCTACTCACTTGGGACTAGCTCCTACAATGAGCAGTTCTTC. Translation gives CAYSLGTSSYNEQFF.

This chain's CDR3 is CASSSSGPEQYF. Written as DNA, the CDR3 is TGTGCCAGTAGTTCTTCCGGGCCGGAGCAGTACTTC. V and J are TRBV19 and TRBJ2-7, with D unresolved. The CDR3 extends over 12 amino acids. V lost 5 bases, J lost 7 bases, and 12 bases lay in between. The germline V gene encodes CDR1 LNHDA and CDR2 SQIVND (reference sequence).

On this clone: Other DNA sequences in this sample translate to the same CDR3. The chain recombines TRBV6-1 with TRBJ1-2; D gene uncertain. CDR1 is MNHNS, CDR2 SASEGT, per germline. Between the trimmed V and J ends, which lost 5 bases and 2 bases, there was a span of 6 bases. This CDR3 is built from 12 residues. The CDR3 region is CASSPQNYGYTF. The CDR3 bases are TGTGCCAGCAGTCCCCAGAACTATGGCTACACCTTC.

V usage is TRBV4-1 and J usage is TRBJ1-6; tentatively, D is TRBD1 (6 bases). Germline V gives CDR1 MGHRA, CDR2 YSYEKL. The V and J ends lost 2 bases and 7 bases respectively, with 12 bases between them. This CDR3 has 15 residues. Here the CDR3 DNA reads TGCGCCAGCAGCCAACTGGAGGGGGTGAATTCACCCCTCCACTTT. Encoded protein: CASSQLEGVNSPLHF.

Written as DNA, the CDR3 is TGTGCCAGCAGCCGCGGGGGACAGGGGGCGGAAGAGCAGTACTTC. This gives the protein CASSRGGQGAEEQYF. The chain combines TRBV6-6 with TRBJ2-7, with TRBD1 identical over 12 bases. CDR1 MNHNY and CDR2 SVGAGI come from the germline V gene (reference sequence). Trimming took 6 bases from V and 7 from J; bases not matched to a gene: 10. The CDR3 consists of 15 residues.

This rearrangement joins TRBV18 to TRBJ1-2; D is unclear. The CDR3 runs 15 residues. The germline V and J ends were trimmed by 1 base and 0 bases, with 9 bases remaining between them. CDR1 is KGHSH, CDR2 LQKENI, per germline. CDR3 protein: CASSPLTPPNYGYTF. In DNA, the CDR3 is TGTGCCAGCTCACCACTAACCCCCCCTAACTATGGCTACACCTTC.

The J gene is TRBJ1-1, the V gene TRBV27; D is ambiguous. CDR1 is MNHEY and CDR2 is SMNVEV in the germline V gene (reference sequence). The CDR3 sequence is 14 residues long. V was clipped by 1 base and J by 1 base, with 7 bases between them. CDR3 loop: CASSLWGGNTEAFF. The CDR3 DNA is TGTGCCAGCAGTTTATGGGGAGGGAACACTGAAGCTTTCTTT.

This clone was recorded a few times. As DNA, the CDR3 is TGTGCCTGGAGTGTACTGCAGGGGTCGGGCGAGCAGTACTTC. As protein: CAWSVLQGSGEQYF. The chain carries TRBV30 and TRBJ2-7; the D gene is possibly TRBD1 (6 bases). The ends were cut back, 0 bases at V and 6 bases at J, with 15 bases in the middle. The germline V gene encodes CDR1 GTSNPN and CDR2 SVGIG (reference sequence). The CDR3 extends over 14 amino acids.

The J gene is TRBJ1-5, the V gene TRBV23-1, with no clear D. TRBV23-1 falls under the ORF class, with uncertain function. Between the trimmed V and J ends, which lost 3 bases and 5 bases, there was a span of 20 bases. The CDR3 length is 17 residues. In DNA form, the CDR3 reads TGCGCCAGCAGTCATTCCACCTTCCCCGGGCCTGATCAGCCCCAGCATTTT. Protein product: CASSHSTFPGPDQPQHF.

This clone was counted a single time. The chain has TRBV28 and TRBJ1-1; perhaps TRBD1 as D (6 bases). Germline V gene data show CDR1 as MDHEN and CDR2 as SYDVKM. Trimming removed 5 bases from V and 2 bases from J, with 18 bases in between. The CDR3 covers 16 residues. CDR3 nucleotides: TGTGCCAGCAGTAAGATATACAGGGTGGTCAACACTGAAGCTTTCTTT. It encodes CASSKIYRVVNTEAFF.

This clone was counted only a few times. The chain links TRBV9 to TRBJ1-1; 8 nucleotides match TRBD1. Losses at the gene ends were 4 bases for V and 3 bases for J; bases not matched to a gene: 2. CDR1 and CDR2 from the germline V gene are SGDLS and YYNGEE. The CDR3 extends over 13 amino acids. CDR3: CASSLTGDTEAFF. CDR3 nucleotide sequence: TGTGCCAGCAGCCTGACAGGGGACACTGAAGCTTTCTTT.